This TCR beta chain emerged from a study of OX40 agonist ivuxolimab in advanced cancers. Study background: Patients were given ivuxolimab, an antibody that agonizes OX40 (CD134). Partial responses were achieved by three patients, of whom one had hepatocellular carcinoma and two had cutaneous melanoma. Overall study findings and caveats: At 0.1 to 3.0 mg/kg and by week 6, CD4+ and CD8+ T cells in the blood had expanded clonally.

This clone has only a few counts. Its antigen remains unidentified. The CDR3 has 13 amino acids. Looked up from germline, CDR1 is LGHNA and CDR2 is YNFKEQ. The germline V and J ends were trimmed by 0 bases and 5 bases, with 8 bases remaining between them. Assay used: immunoSEQ multiplex PCR; TCRdb lists only in-frame clones, some missing. The sample consists of over 25,000 clones, around 86% of them appearing once. The receptor was derived from an adult with an advanced solid tumor such as melanoma, head and neck, liver or kidney cancer. The chain carries TRBV4-2 and TRBJ2-7; no firm D call. This specimen consisted of CD4+ or CD8+ T cells sorted from blood, obtained in a trial of the OX40 agonist ivuxolimab. The CDR3 nucleotides read TGTGCCAGCAGCCAAGAGCTAGGGCACGAGCAGTACTTC. Encoded protein: CASSQELGHEQYF.